This T cell receptor (beta chain) originates from a study of radiotherapy plus CTLA-4 blockade in lung cancer (dated by TCRdb to 2017 to 2018). Describing the broader study: Objective responses were observed in approximately 17% of enrolled patients, and disease control was achieved in approximately 29%. Points the paper makes about the study in general: TCR clones derived from tumors expanded in peripheral blood after treatment with radiotherapy and ipilimumab. Increased serum interferon-beta after radiation, together with early dynamic changes in blood T cell clones, were reported to be the strongest predictors of response.

The CDR3 runs 14 amino acids, cysteine and phenylalanine included. Here the CDR3 DNA is all that survives: 42 bases in frame from base 1. V is reduced by 0 bases and J by 3 bases, leaving a spacing of 10 bases between them. CDR1 SGHRS and CDR2 YFSETQ are derived from the germline V gene. In this study, focal radiation therapy paired with CTLA-4 blockade (ipilimumab) was tested in patients who had chemo-refractory metastatic non-small-cell lung cancer. A word on this clone: There is no known antigen for this receptor. Base-call qualities are not available, and no considerably larger clone is one nucleotide away.

The method was the immunoSEQ multiplex PCR assay. TCRdb obtained this table from immuneACCESS and retained in-frame rearrangements with V and J assigned. These tables miss some clones; where compared with another copy, unresolved V genes account for less than half of the shortfall, and the remainder is unexplained. Present in this sample are 40,000 to 60,000 clones, 70% to 90% of which were seen just once. The top ten hold less than 20% of the sample. The material was peripheral blood, obtained from a patient treated with radiotherapy plus ipilimumab. The chain uses TRBV5-1 and TRBJ2-7, with the D segment identity uncertain. The receptor's source is a human donor with non-small cell lung cancer that progressed on radiotherapy plus ipilimumab. Some clones in this sample may be carry-over from other donors' samples. CDR3 sequence: CASSLAVNGYEQYF. The sequence in DNA is TGCGCCAGCAGCTTGGCCGTAAACGGCTACGAGCAGTACTTC.